These 27 T cell receptor beta chains originate from one sample sequenced in a study of T cell clonotyping in hematopoietic cell transplantation. Documented time point: recipient sample about 28 days before transplant, after cytoreduction. The assay was immunoSEQ multiplex PCR, and TCRdb's table has in-frame clones only and misses some. The sample lists about 45,000 clones, roughly 80% occurring once. This specimen was peripheral blood mononuclear cells, taken before stem cell transplant. Receptors were obtained from a man aged 60-69 years with myelodysplastic syndrome. Some clones in this sample may be carry-over from other donors' samples.

The CDR3, as DNA: TGTGCCAGCAGCCCCCGGGGGGAAGGAAACACCATATATTTT. This encodes CASSPRGEGNTIYF. The rearrangement links TRBV9 to TRBJ1-3, with D possibly matching TRBD1 (5 bases). The length of the CDR3 is 14 residues. The V end was cut by 4 bases, the J end by 4 bases, with 12 bases between. Germline lookup yields CDR1 SGDLS and CDR2 YYNGEE.

The chain is built from TRBV7-2 and TRBJ2-7, with 9 bases fitting TRBD1. This CDR3 has 12 amino acids. V shed 9 bases, J shed 5 bases, and the junction held 5 bases outside the gene matches. Per germline, CDR1 SGHTA and CDR2 FQGNSA. CDR3 coding DNA: TGTGCCAGTGGGACAGGGTGGGACGAGCAGTACTTC. It translates to CASGTGWDEQYF.

With regard to this clone: The sample holds other DNA sequences that translate to the same CDR3. The V and J genes are TRBV4-1 and TRBJ1-4; TRBD1 aligns across 9 bases. With 1 base clipped from V and 5 bases from J, the junction kept 5 bases outside the gene matches. The CDR3 is 16 residues long. Per the germline V gene, CDR1 is MGHRA and CDR2 is YSYEKL. The DNA of the CDR3 is TGCGCCAGCAGCCAAGGGGCGGGGACAGGGAATGAAAAACTGTTTTTT. The encoded protein is CASSQGAGTGNEKLFF.

The chain recombines TRBV6-5 with TRBJ1-6; no firm D call. From germline, CDR1 is MNHEY and CDR2 SVGAGI. The V end was cut by 4 bases, the J end by 4 bases, with 14 bases between. This CDR3 is built from 16 residues. CDR3 sequence reads: CASSSPGSLYNSPLHF. CDR3 DNA: TGTGCCAGCAGTTCACCCGGGAGTTTATATAATTCACCCCTCCACTTT.

A few counts support this clone. The chain is built from TRBV19 and TRBJ2-7; D may be TRBD2 (5 bases). Trimming took 3 bases from V and 3 from J, leaving 15 bases between them. Per germline, CDR1 LNHDA and CDR2 SQIVND (reference sequence). This CDR3 has 15 amino acids. CDR3 DNA: TGTGCCAGTAGTATCACGGCCAGCGGTATCTACGAGCAGTACTTC. Protein product: CASSITASGIYEQYF.

The chain joins TRBV30 to TRBJ1-2, with D unclear. V gave up 7 bases and J gave up 5 bases, with 11 bases separating them. CDR1 GTSNPN and CDR2 SVGIG come from the germline V gene (reference sequence). The CDR3 contains 11 residues. This chain's CDR3 is CASSHPYGYTF. As DNA, the CDR3 is TGTGCCTCCAGCCATCCTTATGGCTACACCTTC.

The CDR3 here is CASSLAGGKVYEQYF. The CDR3 DNA reads TGCGCCAGCAGCTTGGCAGGGGGAAAAGTTTACGAGCAGTACTTC. V usage is TRBV5-1 and J usage is TRBJ2-7, with TRBD1 matching 7 bases. The germline CDR1 and CDR2 sequences are SGHRS and YFSETQ. There are 15 residues in the CDR3. Trimming took 0 bases from V and 4 from J; bases not matched to a gene: 7.

In this sample, this clone turned up a few times. The rearrangement joins TRBV30 to TRBJ1-5; 7 bases are a match to TRBD1. J lost 2 bases, V lost 4 bases, and 14 bases had no gene match. Per the germline V gene, CDR1 is GTSNPN and CDR2 is SVGIG (reference sequence). There are 17 residues in the CDR3. CDR3 loop: CAWNGQGVSRGNQPQHF. CDR3 coding DNA: TGTGCCTGGAATGGGCAGGGGGTCTCACGCGGCAATCAGCCCCAGCATTTT.

This clone turned up a few times. V gene TRBV10-1 combines with J gene TRBJ1-2, with TRBD1 matching 8 bases. This CDR3 is built from 12 residues. The trim removed 4 bases at V and 12 bases at J, leaving 7 bases unmatched. Germline V gene lookup returns CDR1 WNHNN and CDR2 SYGVQD (reference sequence). CDR3 sequence: CASSGQGRIHTF. The DNA of the CDR3 is TGCGCCAGCAGTGGACAGGGGAGGATTCACACCTTC.

The chain couples TRBV4-3 to TRBJ1-2; 7 positions agree with TRBD1. The trim removed 1 base at V and 8 bases at J, leaving 10 bases unmatched. Germline CDR1 is LGHNA and CDR2 is YSLEER. CDR3 length: 15 residues. This chain's CDR3 is CASSQGMEGAQGYTF. The CDR3 region has the DNA TGCGCCAGCAGCCAAGGGATGGAGGGGGCGCAAGGCTACACCTTC.

The CDR3 here is CASRAWYGSAGELFF. The CDR3 region has the DNA TGTGCCAGCAGGGCCTGGTATGGTAGTGCCGGGGAGCTGTTTTTT. This rearrangement joins TRBV6-6 to TRBJ2-2; D is undetermined. Germline CDR1 reads MNHNY; CDR2 reads SVGAGI (reference sequence). Trimming stripped 6 bases from V and 6 bases from J, with 17 bases between. The CDR3 is made up of 15 amino acids.

J is TRBJ2-1 and V is TRBV11-1, with D possibly TRBD1 on 5 matching bases. Germline loops: CDR1 SGHAT, CDR2 FQDESV (reference sequence). This CDR3 has 14 residues. V lost 4 bases and J 3 bases, leaving 10 bases between the germline ends. CDR3 in amino acids: CASSSRQNYNEQFF. The CDR3 nucleotides read TGTGCCAGCAGCTCCAGACAGAACTACAATGAGCAGTTCTTC.

In this sample, this clone is medium-sized. This rearrangement joins TRBV5-1 to TRBJ1-2; D remains ambiguous. The CDR3 has 12 residues. V was clipped by 0 bases and J by 5 bases, with 5 bases between them. Germline loops: CDR1 SGHRS, CDR2 YFSETQ. The CDR3 coding sequence is TGCGCCAGCAGCTTGGGAAGTTATGGCTACACCTTC. Translated: CASSLGSYGYTF.

V usage is TRBV6-5 and J usage is TRBJ1-1, with no clear D. Trimming took off 9 bases at V and 1 base at J, with 15 bases between the two ends. The germline V gene has CDR1 MNHEY and CDR2 SVGAGI. CDR3 length: 14 residues. CDR3 nucleotides: TGTGCCAGTAAACCTGGACGGGGGAACACTGAAGCTTTCTTT. Translated: CASKPGRGNTEAFF.

In this sample, this clone turned up once. This sequence joins TRBV9 and TRBJ1-2; D possibly corresponds to TRBD1 (5 bases). CDR1 and CDR2 from the germline V gene are SGDLS and YYNGEE. The germline V and J ends were trimmed by 3 bases and 3 bases, with 15 bases remaining between them. CDR3 length: 15 residues. CDR3 DNA: TGTGCCAGCAGCGGGGGGGACTGGACTGACTATGGCTACACCTTC. Translated, it gives CASSGGDWTDYGYTF. Full variable domain (rest looked up from reference TRBV9 and TRBJ1-2): DSGVTQTPKHLITATGQRVTLRCSPRSGDLSVYWYQQSLDQGLQFLIQYYNGEERAKGNILERFSAQQFPDLHSELNLSSLELGDSALYFCASSGGDWTDYGYTFGSGTRLTVV.

This clone was observed a few times. V usage is TRBV10-1 and J usage is TRBJ2-2, with D hard to call. CDR1 is WNHNN and CDR2 is SYGVQD in the germline V gene (reference sequence). The CDR3 runs 14 residues. Trimming removed 0 bases from V and 4 bases from J, with 6 bases in between. In nucleotides, the CDR3 is TGCGCCAGCAGTGAGTCTTTGGCCACCGGGGAGCTGTTTTTT. It translates to CASSESLATGELFF.

The V gene is TRBV5-4, the J gene TRBJ2-7; the D gene is possibly TRBD1 (5 bases). V lost 5 bases and J lost 2, with 14 bases in between. This CDR3 is built from 14 residues. In germline, CDR1 is SGHNT, CDR2 YYREEE (reference sequence). CDR3 sequence: CASSVSRQPYEQYF. The CDR3, as DNA: TGTGCCAGCAGTGTGTCCCGACAGCCCTACGAGCAGTACTTC.

The chain uses TRBV5-6 and TRBJ1-1, with TRBD1 matching 9 bases. This CDR3 has 17 amino acids. Germline CDR1 reads SGHDT; CDR2 reads YYEEEE. Trimming took 0 bases from V and 6 from J; bases not matched to a gene: 12. For the CDR3, the DNA is TGTGCCAGCAGCTTGGATTTCAGGACAGGGGAGCGGGCTGAAGCTTTCTTT. It encodes CASSLDFRTGERAEAFF.

The V call is TRBV18, the J call TRBJ2-1, with 7 bases lining up with TRBD1. Germline values: CDR1 KGHSH, CDR2 LQKENI. The CDR3 spans 13 residues. The ends lost 6 bases at V and 4 bases at J; junction bases unmatched: 3. CDR3 bases: TGTGCCAGCTCCCGGGACAGTTACAATGAGCAGTTCTTC. Its translation: CASSRDSYNEQFF.

This clone was found a few times. The gene calls are TRBV6-5 and TRBJ1-1; no clear D gene. Germline V gives CDR1 MNHEY, CDR2 SVGAGI. The V gene lost 6 bases and the J gene lost 5 bases, with 10 bases spanning the gap. The CDR3 spans 12 residues. Here the CDR3 reads CASSHPGTEAFF. The CDR3 DNA reads TGTGCCAGCAGCCACCCCGGGACTGAAGCTTTCTTT.

The chain is built from TRBV7-9 and TRBJ1-4, with D hard to call. CDR3 length: 15 residues. V gave up 7 bases and J gave up 8 bases, with 20 bases separating them. The germline CDR1 and CDR2 sequences are SEHNR and FQNEAQ (reference sequence). The CDR3 nucleotides read TGTGCCAGCACTTCCCCGCCCTTCGGTCGGGAAAAACTGTTTTTT. Translated, it gives CASTSPPFGREKLFF.

Comment on this clone: Other nucleotide sequences from this sample produce the same CDR3. The genes are TRBV7-2 and TRBJ1-3; 7 nucleotides match TRBD1. From germline, CDR1 is SGHTA and CDR2 FQGNSA. This CDR3 region has 17 residues. Trimming at V came to 1 base and at J to 3 bases, leaving 9 bases not matched to a gene. The CDR3 spells CASSLGPGGGIGNTIYF. CDR3 DNA: TGTGCCAGCAGCTTAGGGCCAGGGGGGGGAATTGGAAACACCATATATTTT. Variable domain in full (rest from reference TRBV7-2 and TRBJ1-3): GAGVSQSPSNKVTEKGKDVELRCDPISGHTALYWYRQSLGQGLEFLIYFQGNSAPDKSGLPSDRFSAERTGGSVSTLTIQRTQQEDSAVYLCASSLGPGGGIGNTIYFGEGSWLTVV.

This clone was picked up a small number of times. This chain uses TRBV6-5 with TRBJ1-1, with a tentative D call TRBD1 (6 bases). This CDR3 is 14 amino acids long. The V end was cut by 8 bases, the J end by 1 base, with 14 bases between. Germline CDR1 and CDR2: MNHEY and SVGAGI. The CDR3 sequence is CASGGQVPNTEAFF. The CDR3 nucleotides read TGTGCCAGCGGGGGGCAAGTTCCGAACACTGAAGCTTTCTTT.

The chain employs TRBV9 and TRBJ1-1; 8 positions match TRBD1. Germline-derived CDR1 and CDR2 are SGDLS and YYNGEE. The trim removed 0 bases at V and 5 bases at J, leaving 6 bases unmatched. There are 15 residues in the CDR3. The CDR3 nucleotides are TGTGCCAGCAGCGTAGCAGGGGGCGCGGAGACTGAAGCTTTCTTT. Translation: CASSVAGGAETEAFF. The full variable domain, in which reference TRBV9 and TRBJ1-1 provide the parts outside the CDR3, is DSGVTQTPKHLITATGQRVTLRCSPRSGDLSVYWYQQSLDQGLQFLIQYYNGEERAKGNILERFSAQQFPDLHSELNLSSLELGDSALYFCASSVAGGAETEAFFGQGTRLTVV.

On this clone: Within the sample, other DNA sequences also encode this same CDR3. The chain links TRBV5-1 to TRBJ2-7; D call uncertain. Trimming shortened V by 3 bases and J by 5 bases, and 6 bases separated the two germline ends. The CDR3 spans 11 residues. Germline V lookup: CDR1 SGHRS, CDR2 YFSETQ. CDR3 DNA: TGCGCCAGCAGCTCCGGACACGAGCAGTACTTC. It yields the protein CASSSGHEQYF.

This chain uses TRBV2 with TRBJ1-5; D remains ambiguous. V was trimmed by 5 bases and J by 7 bases, leaving 9 bases between them. The CDR3 is 12 amino acids. Germline loops: CDR1 SNHLY, CDR2 FYNNEI. The chain's CDR3 is CASSYDAQPQHF. The CDR3 nucleotides are TGTGCCAGCAGTTATGATGCGCAGCCCCAGCATTTT. Using reference TRBV2 and TRBJ1-5 for the parts outside the CDR3, the full variable domain is EPEVTQTPSHQVTQMGQEVILRCVPISNHLYFYWYRQILGQKVEFLVSFYNNEISEKSEIFDDQFSVERPDGSNFTLKIRSTKLEDSAMYFCASSYDAQPQHFGDGTRLSIL.

V and J are TRBV13 and TRBJ1-5, with D unclear. From germline, CDR1 is PRHDT and CDR2 FYEKMQ (reference sequence). The CDR3 loop spans 14 amino acids. The germline V and J ends were trimmed by 0 bases and 5 bases, with 8 bases remaining between them. The DNA for the CDR3 is TGTGCCAGCAGCTTAGGAGGAGGGTATCAGCCCCAGCATTTT. Translating gives CASSLGGGYQPQHF.